This T cell receptor (beta chain) was sequenced during a study of CD8+CD57+ T cells in acquired aplastic anemia. TCR beta VDJ combinations and CDR3 sequences were profiled from genomic DNA. TCRdb redid the calling of the reads with MiXCR, one entry per CDR3 protein. The repertoire holds 250,000 to 300,000 distinct CDR3 sequences, around 60% seen once, with 8% in the top ten. This CDR3 contains 15 residues. V shed 1 base, J shed 6 bases, and the junction held 3 bases outside the gene matches. CDR1 is LNHNV, CDR2 YYDKDF, per germline (reference sequence). This clonotype was observed a few times. The sequenced material came from sorted CD4+, CD8+, or CD8+CD57+ T cells (not recorded which) from PBMCs. V usage is TRBV15 and J usage is TRBJ2-1; TRBD2 agrees at 10 bases. The source of this sequence is a human donor with severe aplastic anemia or a healthy control (not recorded which). CDR3 region: CATSRGTSGVNEQFF. In DNA form, the CDR3 reads TGTGCCACCAGCAGAGGGACTAGCGGAGTCAATGAGCAGTTCTTC.